This TCR beta chain stems from a study of cytomegalovirus exposure and HLA in healthy donors. This clone was seen a single time. Its specificity is unknown. General observations from the study: More clonal expansion characterized HLA-associated TCR beta chains than equally common others in a later analysis. From TCR beta sequences, most subjects' HLA-A and HLA-B alleles were reportedly predicted accurately. Roughly uniform sequencing depth across donors was assumed, possibly incorrectly. A later analysis found that most CMV-associated TCR beta chains appeared HLA-restricted.

Researchers ran the PCR with 60 Vbeta and 13 Jbeta primers. The protocol was immunoSEQ multiplex PCR, while the TCRdb copy is restricted to in-frame clones and leaves out a portion. This sample has about 220,000 clones; approximately 80% occur once, and the top ten carry roughly 0.71%. After removal of 4 bases from V and 6 bases from J, the junction contained 3 bases not matched to a gene. This CDR3 spans 14 amino acids. Germline lookup yields CDR1 SGHNT and CDR2 YYREEE (reference sequence). The clonotype comes from a boy aged 2 to 10 in good health and CMV-seronegative. V and J are TRBV5-4 and TRBJ2-1; 11 positions agree with TRBD1. Sequencing was done on a sample of PBMCs. Here the CDR3 reads CASSLGQGVNEQFF. CDR3 bases: TGTGCCAGCAGCCTGGGACAGGGGGTCAATGAGCAGTTCTTC.